This T cell receptor (beta chain) was identified during a study of CD8+ T cells in alopecia areata listed by TCRdb under 2018. General notes on the study: Treated patients were enrolled in an open-label pilot trial of oral tofacitinib, 5 to 10 mg twice daily, for moderate-to-severe alopecia areata. Tofacitinib was administered for 6 to 18 months, and 6 months of follow-up off drug were then conducted to assess delayed response and recurrence. Disease severity in treated patients was measured with the SALT score, which quantifies the percentage of affected scalp surface area. In both human patients and the C3H/HeJ mouse model, the study applied high-throughput TCRbeta sequencing to look at T cell clonal expansion in alopecia areata. Human TCRbeta sequencing covered scalp tissue and sorted CD4+ and CD8+ peripheral blood T cells from patchy and totalis/universalis alopecia areata patients and healthy controls. Biopsies were taken from tofacitinib-treated patients at baseline and at 4 and 24 weeks of treatment, and a later scalp biopsy was taken in several of the tofacitinib-treated patients. Scalp clonality was compared among normal scalp (n=4), patchy alopecia areata scalp (n=8), and alopecia totalis/universalis scalp (n=8). RNA was obtained with the PAXgene miRNA kit for fixed scalp, the miRNeasy kit for PBMCs, and the RNeasy kit for mouse skin. Amplification of TCRbeta CDR3 regions was done by immunoSEQ multiplex PCR using 35 Vbeta forward primers and 13 Jbeta reverse primers.

Reading from cysteine to phenylalanine, the CDR3 counts 15 amino acids. Only the CDR3 region is kept as DNA, spanning 45 bases read in frame from base 1. Trimming at the junction amounts to 4 bases on V and 3 bases on J, and the germline ends lie 19 bases apart. Per the germline V gene, SQVTM is the CDR1 and ANQGSEA is the CDR2. Overall study outcomes, separate from this receptor: Higher clonality and more expanded CD8+ clones were observed in lesional scalp than in normal scalp, particularly in alopecia totalis/universalis, a finding suggestive of antigenic drive. Tofacitinib significantly lowered scalp clonality and the number of expanded CD8+ clones among the top 100 scalp clones. Shared TCR sequences between patients were less evident than in mice, which may be partly attributable to HLA diversity in the patient population. Because the treated cohort was small and had just a single nonresponder, larger studies are needed to establish links between baseline CD8+ expansion and response. Many expanded lesional clones persisted in scalp and blood during tofacitinib treatment, which may partly explain relapse after stopping treatment. Scalp TCR repertoire analysis is complicated because resident alphabeta T cells in normal human skin are also sequenced, whereas mouse skin is dominated by gammadelta T cells.

The label giving this sample's time point can be read as: around 26 weeks on oral tofacitinib. In the paper's terms, the treatment or condition label means: oral pan-JAK inhibitor, 5-10 mg twice daily. From alopecia areata patients, peripheral blood was collected along with lesional scalp punch biopsies. PBMCs were isolated by density centrifugation and stained for CD3, CD4 and CD8, and CD4+ and CD8+ T cells were sorted on a FACSAria. The count of this clone is one. Its antigen has not been determined. Base-call qualities are not available, and no considerably larger clone is one nucleotide away. The library was produced with the immunoSEQ multiplex PCR assay. RNA was extracted from all samples and reverse transcribed into cDNA as template for TCR sequencing. SuperScript III was used for first-strand cDNA synthesis, primed with a 2:1 mix of oligo-dT and random hexamers. A synthetic immune receptor repertoire was used to gauge amplification bias, and whatever bias remained was removed computationally. The source study handled its data this way. Raw reads were preprocessed to remove errors, and CDR3 was defined by IMGT conventions from the conserved cysteine to phenylalanine. Clonality was calculated as 1 minus Shannon entropy normalized by log2 of the number of productive unique TCRs. CD4 or CD8 identity of scalp clones was inferred by cross-referencing scalp TCRbeta sequences with sorted blood CD4 and CD8 repertoires. TCRdb took over this immuneACCESS table, retaining in-frame rearrangements with V and J assigned. Such tables are incomplete; in checked studies, under half of the missing clones stem from an unresolved V gene, and the remainder is unexplained. The V and J calls and clone size were taken over from that table, and D and trimming were inferred from the DNA. The sample table contains around 150,000 clones; only one count was recorded for less than 70% of them. 14% of the sample rests with the top ten.

The starting material was CD4+ T cells sorted from blood, obtained at week 24, from a patient treated with tofacitinib. The receptor was isolated from a human donor with alopecia areata. Recombination joined TRBV29-1 with TRBJ2-7; matching of 7 bases hints at TRBD2 as the D gene. The CDR3: CSVVLARGANYEQYF. The nucleotides read TGCAGCGTTGTTTTAGCTCGGGGGGCGAACTACGAGCAGTACTTC.